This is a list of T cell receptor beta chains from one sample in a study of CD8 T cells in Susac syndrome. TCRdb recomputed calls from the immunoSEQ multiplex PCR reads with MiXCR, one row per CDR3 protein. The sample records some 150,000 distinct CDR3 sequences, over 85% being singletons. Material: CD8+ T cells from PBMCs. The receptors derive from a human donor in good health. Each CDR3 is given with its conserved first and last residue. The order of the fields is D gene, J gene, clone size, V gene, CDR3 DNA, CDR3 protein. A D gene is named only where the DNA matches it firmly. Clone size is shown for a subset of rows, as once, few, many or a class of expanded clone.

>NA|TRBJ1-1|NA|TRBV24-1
TGTGCCACCAGTGCCGGACCGAACACTGAAGCTTTCTTT
CATSAGPNTEAFF
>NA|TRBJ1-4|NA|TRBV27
TGTGCCAGCAGTACAGGACGAGAAAAACTGTTTTTT
CASSTGREKLFF
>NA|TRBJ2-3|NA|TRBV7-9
TGTGCCAGCAGGTCAATATCGAATACGCAGTATTTT
CASRSISNTQYF
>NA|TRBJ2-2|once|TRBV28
TGTGCCACCGGGGAGCTGTTTTTT
CATGELFF
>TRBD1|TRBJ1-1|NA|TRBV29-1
TGCAGCGTTTACCCGGGACAGGGGTTGACTGAAGCTTTCTTT
CSVYPGQGLTEAFF
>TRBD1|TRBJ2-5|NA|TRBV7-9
TGTGCCAGCAGCCAGTGGACAGGAGCCCAAGAGACCCAGTACTTC
CASSQWTGAQETQYF
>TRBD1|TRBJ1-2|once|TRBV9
TGTGCCAGCAGCGCACAGGGGATAGGCTACACCTTC
CASSAQGIGYTF
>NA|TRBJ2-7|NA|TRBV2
TGTGCCAGCAGTCCACCCCGCGAGCAGTACTTC
CASSPPREQYF
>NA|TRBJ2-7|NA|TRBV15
TGTGCCACCAGCCCGAGTTTGTCAGCGGCCTACGAGCAGTACTTC
CATSPSLSAAYEQYF
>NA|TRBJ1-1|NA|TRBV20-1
TGCAGTGGACAACTCCACATGAACACTGAAGCTTTCTTT
CSGQLHMNTEAFF
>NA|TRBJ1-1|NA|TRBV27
TGTGCCAGCAGTCTACACTGGGGGGTCCTAAACACTGAAGCTTTCTTT
CASSLHWGVLNTEAFF
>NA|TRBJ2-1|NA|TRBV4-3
TGCGCCAGCAGCCAAGATCGTGTTAGCGTATTCTACAATGAGCAGTTCTTC
CASSQDRVSVFYNEQFF
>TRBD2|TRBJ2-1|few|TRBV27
TGTGCCAGCAGTTTAGGACTAGCGGGACACAATGAGCAGTTCTTC
CASSLGLAGHNEQFF
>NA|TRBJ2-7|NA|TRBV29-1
TGCAGCGTTGAAGGGACAGGAGGGTTCTACGAGCAGTACTTC
CSVEGTGGFYEQYF
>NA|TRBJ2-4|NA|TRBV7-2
TGTGCCAGCAGCATCCCTGGATTAGCCAAAAACATTCAGTACTTC
CASSIPGLAKNIQYF
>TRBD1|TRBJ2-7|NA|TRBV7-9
TGTGCCAGCACTCCGGGACAGGGGGCATCCGAGCAGTACTTC
CASTPGQGASEQYF
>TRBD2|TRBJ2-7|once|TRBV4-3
TGCGCCAGCAGCCCCGGGGGGGCCCCCTACGAGCAGTACTTC
CASSPGGAPYEQYF
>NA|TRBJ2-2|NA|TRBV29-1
TGCAGCGTCCCACAGAACACCGGGGAGCTGTTTTTT
CSVPQNTGELFF
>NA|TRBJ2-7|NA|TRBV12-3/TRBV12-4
TGTGCCAGCAGTTTAGAAGACCTCTACGAGCAGTACTTC
CASSLEDLYEQYF
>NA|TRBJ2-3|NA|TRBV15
TGTGCCACCAGCAAAAGAGTCTCAGATACGCAGTATTTT
CATSKRVSDTQYF
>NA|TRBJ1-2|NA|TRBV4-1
TGCGCCAGCAGGGACGGATCCTATGGCTACACCTTC
CASRDGSYGYTF
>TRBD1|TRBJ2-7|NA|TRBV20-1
TGCAGTGCTGGGCAGGGGGCCTACGAGCAGTACTTC
CSAGQGAYEQYF
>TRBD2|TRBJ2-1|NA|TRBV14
TGTGCCAGCAGCCAAAATAGCGGGAGACCAGACAATGAGCAGTTCTTC
CASSQNSGRPDNEQFF
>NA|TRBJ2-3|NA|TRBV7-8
TGTGCCAGCAGCGGAGGAGGAGGGATGGCGGCAGATACGCAGTATTTT
CASSGGGGMAADTQYF
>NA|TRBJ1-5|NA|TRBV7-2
TGTGCCAGCAGCTTATTCGAGAGTCAGCCCCAGCATTTT
CASSLFESQPQHF
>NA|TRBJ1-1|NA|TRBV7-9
TGTGCCAGCAGCCTGGGGGTGGCTGAAGCTTTCTTT
CASSLGVAEAFF
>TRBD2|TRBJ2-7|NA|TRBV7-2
TGTGCCAGCAGCGCCGGACTAGCGGGAGGCTACGAGCAGTACTTC
CASSAGLAGGYEQYF
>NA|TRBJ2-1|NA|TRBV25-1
TGTGCCAGCAGAGGGATAGGGGTCAATGAGCAGTTCTTC
CASRGIGVNEQFF
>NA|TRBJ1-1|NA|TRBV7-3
TGTGCCAGCAGCTTAGGCGGGCGGCCGAACACTGAAGCTTTCTTT
CASSLGGRPNTEAFF
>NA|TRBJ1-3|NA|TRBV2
TGTGCCAGCAGACCCGACAGCTTAGACTCTGGAAACACCATATATTTT
CASRPDSLDSGNTIYF
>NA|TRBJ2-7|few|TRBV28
TGTGCCAGCAGTTTATGGGGCAATGAGCAGTACTTC
CASSLWGNEQYF
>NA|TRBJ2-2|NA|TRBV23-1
TGCGCCAGCAGTCAACATCCCCCGGGACTCTTCTACACCGTGGAGCTGTTTTTT
CASSQHPPGLFYTVELFF
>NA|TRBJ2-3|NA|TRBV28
TGTGCCAGCAGGCCCCATGGGAGGGGGCGACCAGATACGCAGTATTTT
CASRPHGRGRPDTQYF
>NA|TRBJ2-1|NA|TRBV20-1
TGCAGTGCGAGACTCTCGACCTCAAGTGAGCAGTTCTTC
CSARLSTSSEQFF
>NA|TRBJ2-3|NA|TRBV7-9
TGTGCCAGCAGCCTAACCGGCAACGGGGTTCAGAATACGCAGTATTTT
CASSLTGNGVQNTQYF
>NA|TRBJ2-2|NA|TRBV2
TGTGCCAGCAGTGAGCCCACCGGGGAGCTGTTTTTT
CASSEPTGELFF
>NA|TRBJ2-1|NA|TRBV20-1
TGCAGTGCGAGACTTGGATCTGCGCAGTTCTTC
CSARLGSAQFF
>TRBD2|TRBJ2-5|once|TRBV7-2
TGTGCCAGCAGCTTAGAACGCCGCCTAGCGGCCCAAGAGACCCAGTACTTC
CASSLERRLAAQETQYF
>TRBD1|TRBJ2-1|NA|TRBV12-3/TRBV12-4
TGTGCCAGCAGCCTGGACAGGGGAGAAAATGAGCAGTTCTTC
CASSLDRGENEQFF
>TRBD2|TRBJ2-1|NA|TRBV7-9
TGTGCCAGCAGCTTAGCCGCGGGACTAGCGGGAGAAGTTGATGGTGAGCAGTTCTTC
CASSLAAGLAGEVDGEQFF
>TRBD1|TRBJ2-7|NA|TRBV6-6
TGTGCCAGCAGTTCTTCCGGGACAGGGGACGAGCAGTACTTC
CASSSSGTGDEQYF
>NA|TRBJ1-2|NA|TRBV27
TGTGCCAGCAGTTTATCTGACAGATATGGCTACACCTTC
CASSLSDRYGYTF
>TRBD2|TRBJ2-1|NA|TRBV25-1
TGTGCCAGCAGTGCCCTAGCGGGAGGGCTAAATGAGCAGTTCTTC
CASSALAGGLNEQFF